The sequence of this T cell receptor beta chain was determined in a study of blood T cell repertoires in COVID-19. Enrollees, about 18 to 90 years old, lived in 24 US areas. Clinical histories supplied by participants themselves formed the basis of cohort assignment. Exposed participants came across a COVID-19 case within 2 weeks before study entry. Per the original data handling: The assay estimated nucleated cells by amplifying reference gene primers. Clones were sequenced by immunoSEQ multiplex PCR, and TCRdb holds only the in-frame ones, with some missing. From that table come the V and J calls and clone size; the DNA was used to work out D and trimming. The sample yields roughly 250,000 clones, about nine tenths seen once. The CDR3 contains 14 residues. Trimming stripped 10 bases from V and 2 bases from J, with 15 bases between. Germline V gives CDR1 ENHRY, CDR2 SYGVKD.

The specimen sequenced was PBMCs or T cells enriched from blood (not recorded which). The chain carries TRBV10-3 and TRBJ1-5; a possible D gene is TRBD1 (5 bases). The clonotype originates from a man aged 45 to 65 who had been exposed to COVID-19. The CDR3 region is CATLKDIGNQPQHF. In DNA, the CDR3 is TGTGCCACGCTCAAGGACATTGGCAATCAGCCCCAGCATTTT.